This T cell receptor beta chain was observed in a study of neurological immune-mediated disorders (dated by TCRdb to the late 2010s). Regarding the complete study: Of the approximately 34 multiple sclerosis patients, about 31 had relapsing-remitting MS and 3 had secondary progressive MS. Using UMI-based sequencing, the study compared peripheral blood TCR-beta repertoires from patients with HTLV-I-associated myelopathy (HAM/TSP), patients with multiple sclerosis, and healthy controls. The 90 to 110 TCR-beta libraries covered PBMC samples along with longitudinal samples, technical triplicates, and paired sorted CD4+ and CD8+ T-cell subsets. Of the approximately 68 subjects in the cohort, about 14 were HAM/TSP patients, some 35 were multiple sclerosis patients, and about 20 were healthy controls.

This clonotype was counted at least ten times. The antigen it recognizes is unknown. Base qualities were left out, and no much larger clone turns up one base away. cDNA was synthesized by template-switch 5'RACE using a primer carrying a 10-nucleotide random unique molecular identifier by which each TCR transcript was tagged. Every sequencing run covered 15-18 subjects and yielded more than 180 million TCR-beta sequences. The RNeasy kit was used to extract total RNA. TCR-beta VDJ regions were amplified with primers for the TCR constant region and the 5'RACE anchor, using the KAPA Real-time Library Amplification kit. Sample indexes and Illumina adaptors were added in a first PCR, and a second PCR then increased library yield. After Ampure bead purification, the TCR product of roughly 650 bp was size-selected on a 2% E-gel SizeSelection system. Before pooling, libraries had their quality checked on a Bioanalyzer, their concentration measured with Qubit, and their quantity determined with the Kapa Library Quantification kit. Libraries were sequenced paired-end 2 x 150 bp on an Illumina HiSeq 2500. To increase sequence diversity, about 23-32% phiX was spiked into each library pool. From the authors' description of their analysis: Quality-filtered reads were processed with the UMI-based MiGEC pipeline, and over 75% of raw TCR sequences were removed by the MiGEC pipeline during error correction. IMGT germline references were used for alignment of VDJ genes, and clonotypes were defined by a unique CDR3 amino acid sequence together with V-J genes. Clonal expansion, Shannon diversity, and CDR3 relatedness (CalcPairwiseDistances, ClusterSamples) were evaluated with VDJtools, and phylogenetic trees were built with CLCbio workbench. Expanded clones were defined as having at least 8 unique UMIs, based on coefficient-of-variation modelling across technical triplicates. TCRdb cleaned the public reads at Q25 with fastp, built clones with MiXCR and kept in-frame beta chains. When rows share a CDR3 protein, they turn into one entry using the most common DNA and genes. The V and J calls reflect TCRdb's pipeline rather than the authors' work. The sample table lists roughly 90,000 distinct CDR3 sequences, roughly 3.2% of them with a count of one. The ten largest clones take up approximately 3% of the sample.

Study-wide conclusions, independent of this receptor: TCR clonal expansion was highest in HAM/TSP patients and lowest in MS patients, with MS patients falling below even healthy controls. Repertoires from 18 of 34 MS patients were grouped by phylogenetic analysis into a cluster of related CDR3 sequences, suggesting a possible repertoire-level signature. The MS cluster was not associated with any clinical or MRI features, and the authors stated that larger cohorts are needed. No identical CDR3 amino acid sequences were found to be shared among expanded clones across subjects, suggesting that TCR-beta repertoires were private in all groups.

Unmatched junction bases come to 9, with V trimmed by 0 bases and J by 0 bases. The CDR3, cysteine through phenylalanine, is 18 amino acids long. Only the CDR3 DNA is retained, 54 bases long and in frame from the first base. For the unsorted PBMC libraries, 2 million PBMCs were stored in RNAlater at -80 degrees C until RNA extraction and were used to generate the libraries. Multiple sclerosis patients were enrolled in a US clinical protocol under which disease progression was evaluated by magnetic resonance imaging. Peripheral blood was subjected to Ficoll-Hypaque density gradient centrifugation to isolate PBMCs, which were then cryopreserved in liquid nitrogen.

Sequenced sample: PBMCs. This sequence originates from a woman aged 45-65 years with multiple sclerosis. This chain joins TRBV12-3 or TRBV12-4 to TRBJ2-7; the central 9 bases match TRBD2. The CDR3 reads as follows: CASSLASSGGKSSYEQYF. The nucleotide sequence reads TGTGCCAGCAGTTTAGCCTCCAGCGGGGGGAAGAGCTCCTACGAGCAGTACTTC.